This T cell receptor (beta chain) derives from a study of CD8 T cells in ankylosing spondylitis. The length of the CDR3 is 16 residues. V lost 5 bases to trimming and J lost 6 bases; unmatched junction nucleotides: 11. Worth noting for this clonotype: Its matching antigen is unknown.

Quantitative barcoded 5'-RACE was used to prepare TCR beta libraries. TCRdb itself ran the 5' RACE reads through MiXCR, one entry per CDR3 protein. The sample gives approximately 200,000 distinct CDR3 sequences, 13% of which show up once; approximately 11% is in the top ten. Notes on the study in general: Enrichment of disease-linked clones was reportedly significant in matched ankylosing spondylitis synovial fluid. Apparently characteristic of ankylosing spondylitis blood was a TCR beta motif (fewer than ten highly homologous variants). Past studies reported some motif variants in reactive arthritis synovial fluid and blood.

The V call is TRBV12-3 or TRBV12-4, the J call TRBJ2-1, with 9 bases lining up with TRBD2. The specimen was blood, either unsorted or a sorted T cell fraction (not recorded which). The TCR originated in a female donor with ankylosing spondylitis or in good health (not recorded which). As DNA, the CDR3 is TGTGCCAGCAGTCAGCGACTAGCGGTCCCGTCCAATGAGCAGTTCTTC. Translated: CASSQRLAVPSNEQFF.